Shown below are 3 T cell receptor beta chains from a single sample sequenced in a study of PD-L1 blockade in urothelial cancer. Documented time point: pretreatment peripheral blood. Sequenced by immunoSEQ multiplex PCR; TCRdb stores in-frame clones only, minus some. The sample consists of around 70,000 clones, roughly 89% of them appearing once. The sequencing used PBMCs, collected around atezolizumab (anti-PD-L1) treatment. The receptors come from a woman in her sixties or seventies with urothelial cancer.

This chain links TRBV27 with TRBJ2-1, with TRBD1 matching 12 bases. This CDR3 region has 15 residues. The germline V gene encodes CDR1 MNHEY and CDR2 SMNVEV (reference sequence). The V gene end was trimmed by 4 bases and the J gene end by 9 bases; junction bases not matched to a gene: 7. This CDR3 is CASSSRDRGHSEQFF. DNA of the CDR3: TGTGCCAGCAGTTCCCGGGACAGGGGGCACAGTGAGCAGTTCTTC.

Of note for this clone: The same CDR3 also results from other DNA sequences found in this sample. The chain uses TRBV7-9 and TRBJ1-2; D is ambiguous. CDR3 length: 16 residues. The germline CDR1 and CDR2 sequences are SEHNR and FQNEAQ (reference sequence). V lost 5 bases, J lost 3 bases, and 19 bases lay in between. The CDR3: CASSPYRGQDDYGYTF. CDR3 sequence (DNA): TGTGCCAGCAGCCCATACAGAGGGCAGGACGACTATGGCTACACCTTC.

The V and J genes are TRBV6-1 and TRBJ1-2; tentatively, D is TRBD1 (6 bases). Per germline, CDR1 MNHNS and CDR2 SASEGT. V was trimmed by 1 base and J by 4 bases, leaving 13 bases between them. This CDR3 region has 15 residues. The CDR3 nucleotides read TGTGCCAGCAGTGAAGGGCTACAGGGCCTCTATGGCTACACCTTC. Encoded protein: CASSEGLQGLYGYTF.